A selection of T cell receptor beta chains follows, all from one sample in a study of T-cell reconstitution after alpha-beta-depleted transplantation in children. TCRdb re-called the PCR reads through MiXCR, storing one row per CDR3 protein. The sample carries over 400,000 distinct CDR3 sequences, 43% recorded once. The source was PBMCs, collected before TCRalphabeta/CD19-depleted stem cell transplant. These receptors were taken from a girl aged 2 to 10 with aplastic anemia, due to receive a stem cell transplant. The CDR3 runs from the conserved cysteine through the conserved F or W.

V: TRBV5-1
J: TRBJ2-3
CDR3: CASSLSRNGADTQYF

V: TRBV19
J: TRBJ2-1
CDR3: CASSTGLLWTQNEQFF

V: TRBV20-1
J: TRBJ2-1
CDR3: CSASKDRANNEQFF

V: TRBV29-1
J: TRBJ2-1
CDR3: CSVEGGLATYNEQFF

V: TRBV20-1
J: TRBJ2-5
CDR3: CSAVRVGETQYF

V: TRBV7-8
J: TRBJ2-7
CDR3: CASSSELAGVSYEQYF

V: TRBV12-5
J: TRBJ2-7
CDR3: CASGLVLASEQPYEQYF

V: TRBV5-1
J: TRBJ2-7
CDR3: CASSRMDEQYF

V: TRBV5-1
J: TRBJ1-2
CDR3: CASSHGTPQGGYTF

V: TRBV20-1
J: -
CDR3: CSARDIGQISGKTQYF

V: TRBV6-1
J: TRBJ1-5
CDR3: CASSRQGGSNQPQHF

V: TRBV2
J: TRBJ1-2
CDR3: CASSEGRGIGYTF

V: TRBV4-3
J: TRBJ1-2
CDR3: CASSQEAGSGYTF

V: TRBV20-1
J: TRBJ2-7
CDR3: CSASTLAGVYEQYF

V: TRBV20-1
J: TRBJ1-3
CDR3: CSARSGSGNTIYF

V: TRBV6-1
J: TRBJ1-6
CDR3: CASLDYNSPLHF